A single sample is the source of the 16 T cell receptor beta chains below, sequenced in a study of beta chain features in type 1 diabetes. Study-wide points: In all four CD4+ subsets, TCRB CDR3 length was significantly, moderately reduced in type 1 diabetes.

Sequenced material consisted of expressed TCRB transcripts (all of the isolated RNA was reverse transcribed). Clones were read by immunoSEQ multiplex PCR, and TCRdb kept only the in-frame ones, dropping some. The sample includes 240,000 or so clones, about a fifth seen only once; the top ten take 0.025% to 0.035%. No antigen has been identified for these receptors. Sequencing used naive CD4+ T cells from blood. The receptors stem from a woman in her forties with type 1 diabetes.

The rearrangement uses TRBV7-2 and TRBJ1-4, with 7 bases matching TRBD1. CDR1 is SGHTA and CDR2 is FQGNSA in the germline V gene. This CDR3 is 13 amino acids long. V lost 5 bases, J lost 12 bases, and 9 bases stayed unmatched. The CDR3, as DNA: TGTGCCAGCAGCATGACAGGGCGGAGAGAACTGTTTTTT. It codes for CASSMTGRRELFF.

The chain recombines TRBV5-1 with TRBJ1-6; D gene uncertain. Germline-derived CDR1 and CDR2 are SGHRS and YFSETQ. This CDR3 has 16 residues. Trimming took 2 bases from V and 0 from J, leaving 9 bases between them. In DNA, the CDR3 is TGCGCCAGCAGCTTAGCCGGTAGCTCCTATAATTCACCCCTCCACTTT. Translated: CASSLAGSSYNSPLHF.

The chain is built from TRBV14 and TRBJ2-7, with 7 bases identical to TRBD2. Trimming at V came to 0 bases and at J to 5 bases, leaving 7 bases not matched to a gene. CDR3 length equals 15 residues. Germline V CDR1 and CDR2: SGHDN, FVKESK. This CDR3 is CASSQDSGGFDEQYF. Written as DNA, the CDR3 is TGTGCCAGCAGCCAAGATTCGGGGGGATTTGACGAGCAGTACTTC.

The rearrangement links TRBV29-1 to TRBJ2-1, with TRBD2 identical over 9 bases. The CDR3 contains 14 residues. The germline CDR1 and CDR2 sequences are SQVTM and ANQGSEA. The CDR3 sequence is CNSRLAASYNEQFF. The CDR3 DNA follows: TGCAACTCTAGACTAGCGGCGTCCTACAATGAGCAGTTCTTC.

The CDR3 region has the DNA TGTGCCAGCAGCTTAGTGTCCGGGACAGCTAACTATGGCTACACCTTC. It codes for CASSLVSGTANYGYTF. This sequence joins TRBV7-8 and TRBJ1-2, with 7 positions matching TRBD1. Trimming cost V 1 base and J 0 bases; bases outside gene matches: 5. The CDR3 is made up of 16 amino acids. CDR1 is SGHVS, CDR2 FQNEAQ, per germline.

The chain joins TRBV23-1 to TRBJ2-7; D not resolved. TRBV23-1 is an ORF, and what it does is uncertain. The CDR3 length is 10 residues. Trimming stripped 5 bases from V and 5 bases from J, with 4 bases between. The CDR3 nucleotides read TGCGCCAGCAGTGTCGACGAGCAGTACTTC. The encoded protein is CASSVDEQYF.

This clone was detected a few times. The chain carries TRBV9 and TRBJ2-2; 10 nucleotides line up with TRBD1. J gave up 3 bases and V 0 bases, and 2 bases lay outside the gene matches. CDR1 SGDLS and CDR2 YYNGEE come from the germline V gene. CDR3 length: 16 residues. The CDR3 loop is CASSVGQGADTGELFF. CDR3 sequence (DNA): TGTGCCAGCAGCGTAGGACAGGGGGCTGACACCGGGGAGCTGTTTTTT.

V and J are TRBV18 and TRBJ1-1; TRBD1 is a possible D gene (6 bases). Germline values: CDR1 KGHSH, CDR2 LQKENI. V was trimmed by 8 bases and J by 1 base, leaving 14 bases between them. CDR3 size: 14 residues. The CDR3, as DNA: TGTGCCAGCCGAGAACAGGGTTCGAACACTGAAGCTTTCTTT. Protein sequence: CASREQGSNTEAFF.

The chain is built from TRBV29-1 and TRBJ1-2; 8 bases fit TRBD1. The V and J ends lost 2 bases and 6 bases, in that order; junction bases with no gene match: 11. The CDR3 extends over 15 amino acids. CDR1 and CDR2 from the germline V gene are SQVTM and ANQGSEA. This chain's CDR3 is CSVELRQGTIDGYTF. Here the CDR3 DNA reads TGCAGCGTTGAACTGAGACAGGGGACTATCGATGGCTACACCTTC. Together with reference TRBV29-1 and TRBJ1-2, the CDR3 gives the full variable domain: SAVISQKPSRDICQRGTSLTIQCQVDSQVTMMFWYRQQPGQSLTLIATANQGSEATYESGFVIDKFPISRPNLTFSTLTVSNMSPEDSSIYLCSVELRQGTIDGYTFGSGTRLTVV.

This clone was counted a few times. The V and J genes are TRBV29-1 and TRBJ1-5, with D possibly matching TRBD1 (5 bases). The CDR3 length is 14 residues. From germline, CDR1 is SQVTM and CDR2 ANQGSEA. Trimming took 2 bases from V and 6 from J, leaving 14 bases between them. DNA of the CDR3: TGCAGCGTTGAATTAGAAGGAGGGGCTCAGCCCCAGCATTTT. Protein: CSVELEGGAQPQHF. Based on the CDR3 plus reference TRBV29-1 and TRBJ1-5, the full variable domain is SAVISQKPSRDICQRGTSLTIQCQVDSQVTMMFWYRQQPGQSLTLIATANQGSEATYESGFVIDKFPISRPNLTFSTLTVSNMSPEDSSIYLCSVELEGGAQPQHFGDGTRLSIL.

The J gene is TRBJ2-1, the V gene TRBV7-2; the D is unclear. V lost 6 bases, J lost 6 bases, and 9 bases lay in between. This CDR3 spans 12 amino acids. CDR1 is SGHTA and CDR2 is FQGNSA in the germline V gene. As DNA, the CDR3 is TGTGCCAGCAGTCCGAGCGCCAATGAGCAGTTCTTC. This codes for CASSPSANEQFF. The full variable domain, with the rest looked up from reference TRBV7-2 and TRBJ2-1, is GAGVSQSPSNKVTEKGKDVELRCDPISGHTALYWYRQSLGQGLEFLIYFQGNSAPDKSGLPSDRFSAERTGGSVSTLTIQRTQQEDSAVYLCASSPSANEQFFGPGTRLTVL.

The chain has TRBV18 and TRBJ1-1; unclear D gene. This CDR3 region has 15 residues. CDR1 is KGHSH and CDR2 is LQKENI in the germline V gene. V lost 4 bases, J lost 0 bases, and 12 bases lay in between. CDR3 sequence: CASSLLPVLNTEAFF. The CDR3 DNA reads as TGTGCCAGCTCACTTCTCCCAGTCCTGAACACTGAAGCTTTCTTT.

CDR3 coding DNA: TGCAGCGTGAACCGGGACAGGGGCAACGAGCAGTACTTC. This gives the protein CSVNRDRGNEQYF. This chain connects TRBV29-1 to TRBJ2-7, with 10 positions matching TRBD1. This CDR3 comprises 13 residues. Germline V gene lookup returns CDR1 SQVTM and CDR2 ANQGSEA. V was pared by 6 bases and J by 5 bases, with 7 bases of the junction left unmatched.

CDR3 coding DNA: TGCAGCGTTGAAAAGGGAGACGGGGAGCTGTTTTTT. Translated, it gives CSVEKGDGELFF. This sequence joins TRBV29-1 and TRBJ2-2, with D tentatively TRBD2 (5 bases). This CDR3 is 12 amino acids long. The germline gives CDR1 SQVTM, CDR2 ANQGSEA. Trimming cost V 2 bases and J 7 bases, with 8 bases left between them.

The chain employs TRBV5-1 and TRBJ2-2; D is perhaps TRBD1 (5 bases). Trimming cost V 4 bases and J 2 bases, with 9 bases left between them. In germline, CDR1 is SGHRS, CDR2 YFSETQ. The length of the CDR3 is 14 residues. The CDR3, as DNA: TGCGCCAGCAGCCTGACAGAAAACACCGGGGAGCTGTTTTTT. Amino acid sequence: CASSLTENTGELFF.

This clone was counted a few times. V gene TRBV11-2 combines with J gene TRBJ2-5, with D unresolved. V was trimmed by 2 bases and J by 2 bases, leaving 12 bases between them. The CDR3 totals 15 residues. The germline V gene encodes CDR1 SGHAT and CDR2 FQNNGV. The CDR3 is CASSLLQTPQETQYF. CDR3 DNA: TGTGCCAGCAGCTTATTACAGACACCTCAAGAGACCCAGTACTTC.